This record looks at one T cell receptor beta chain sequence and its context. Its antigen is unknown. Other nucleotide sequences from this sample produce the same CDR3. Germline V CDR1 and CDR2: GTSNPN, SVGIG (reference sequence). The CDR3 spans 17 residues. With V trimmed by 2 bases and J by 7 bases, 7 bases remained unmatched. The data belong to a study of T cells in localized non-small cell lung cancer. Findings of the study overall: The highest T cell clonality was in uninvolved adjacent lung, above tumor.

Sequenced by immunoSEQ multiplex PCR; TCRdb stores in-frame clones only, minus some. The sample lists tens of thousands of clones; 87% were seen once. This sequence was found in a man aged 40-75 years with stage II squamous cell lung carcinoma. The specimen comprised PBMCs, sampled before any cancer treatment. The chain carries TRBV30 and TRBJ2-2; TRBD2 agrees at 16 bases. The CDR3 sequence is CAWSKGLAGGRGGELFF. CDR3 nucleotide sequence: TGTGCCTGGAGTAAGGGACTAGCGGGGGGGCGCGGCGGGGAGCTGTTTTTT.